The rows below give T cell receptor beta chains drawn from one sample of a study of shared clonotypes between healthy human individuals. Clones were read by immunoSEQ multiplex PCR, and TCRdb kept only the in-frame ones, dropping some. Among approximately 2.3 million clones listed, 85% to 95% were seen once. The source material was naive CD4+ T cells from PBMCs. The origin of the receptors is a man aged 18-30 years in good health. Some clones in this sample may be carry-over from other donors' samples. The CDR3 runs from the conserved cysteine through the conserved F or W. The order of the fields is V gene, D gene, J gene, clone size, CDR3 protein, CDR3 DNA. The D gene is left open where the match is weak. A row's size may be missing; if present it is once, few, many or a size class.

v_call: TRBV2
d_call: TRBD1
j_call: TRBJ2-7
clone_size: NA
cdr3_aa: CASSEQGAMYEQYF
cdr3_nt: TGTGCCAGCAGTGAGCAGGGGGCGATGTACGAGCAGTACTTC

v_call: TRBV18
d_call: NA
j_call: TRBJ1-4
clone_size: once
cdr3_aa: CASSRAQGWNEKLFF
cdr3_nt: TGTGCCAGCTCACGGGCTCAGGGGTGGAATGAAAAACTGTTTTTT

v_call: TRBV4-1
d_call: TRBD1
j_call: TRBJ1-1
clone_size: NA
cdr3_aa: CASSQENYRRGRNTEAFF
cdr3_nt: TGCGCCAGCAGCCAAGAAAATTATCGAAGGGGGCGCAACACTGAAGCTTTCTTT

v_call: TRBV28
d_call: TRBD2
j_call: TRBJ2-1
clone_size: NA
cdr3_aa: CASSPRSGSINEQFF
cdr3_nt: TGTGCCAGCAGTCCCCGTAGCGGGAGTATTAATGAGCAGTTCTTC

v_call: TRBV29-1
d_call: NA
j_call: TRBJ2-1
clone_size: NA
cdr3_aa: CSVGTGAYYNEQFF
cdr3_nt: TGCAGCGTTGGGACGGGAGCCTACTACAATGAGCAGTTCTTC

v_call: TRBV25-1
d_call: NA
j_call: TRBJ2-5
clone_size: few
cdr3_aa: CASSDHLDSATQYF
cdr3_nt: TGTGCCAGCAGTGACCATTTGGACTCAGCTACCCAGTACTTC

v_call: TRBV7-3
d_call: TRBD2
j_call: TRBJ2-2
clone_size: NA
cdr3_aa: CASSRLAGANTGELFF
cdr3_nt: TGTGCCAGCAGCAGACTAGCGGGTGCGAACACCGGGGAGCTGTTTTTT

v_call: TRBV4-1
d_call: NA
j_call: TRBJ2-7
clone_size: NA
cdr3_aa: CASSQAQQGRTYEQYF
cdr3_nt: TGCGCCAGCAGCCAGGCTCAACAGGGTAGGACCTACGAGCAGTACTTC

v_call: TRBV19
d_call: TRBD2
j_call: TRBJ2-2
clone_size: NA
cdr3_aa: CASSMIRPGLAFTGELFF
cdr3_nt: TGTGCCAGTAGTATGATACGTCCGGGACTAGCGTTCACCGGGGAGCTGTTTTTT

v_call: TRBV28
d_call: NA
j_call: TRBJ2-5
clone_size: NA
cdr3_aa: CASSLRLGLPETQYF
cdr3_nt: TGTGCCAGCAGTTTACGTCTGGGACTTCCAGAGACCCAGTACTTC

v_call: TRBV5-1
d_call: NA
j_call: TRBJ2-1
clone_size: NA
cdr3_aa: CASRVAGSSYNEQFF
cdr3_nt: TGCGCCAGCAGAGTAGCCGGGAGCTCCTACAATGAGCAGTTCTTC

v_call: TRBV7-2
d_call: TRBD2
j_call: TRBJ2-7
clone_size: NA
cdr3_aa: CASSLGLAGYEQYF
cdr3_nt: TGTGCCAGCAGCTTAGGATTAGCGGGGTACGAGCAGTACTTC

v_call: TRBV7-9
d_call: NA
j_call: TRBJ1-1
clone_size: once
cdr3_aa: CASSLVQSEAFF
cdr3_nt: TGTGCCAGCAGCTTAGTACAGTCTGAAGCTTTCTTT

v_call: TRBV6-5
d_call: TRBD1
j_call: TRBJ2-2
clone_size: NA
cdr3_aa: CASSYSGTGTGELFF
cdr3_nt: TGTGCCAGCAGTTACTCCGGGACAGGGACCGGGGAGCTGTTTTTT

v_call: TRBV15
d_call: NA
j_call: TRBJ1-1
clone_size: NA
cdr3_aa: CATSRQTAPTRTEAFF
cdr3_nt: TGTGCCACCAGCAGACAGACCGCCCCAACCCGGACTGAAGCTTTCTTT

v_call: TRBV28
d_call: NA
j_call: TRBJ2-7
clone_size: once
cdr3_aa: CASSLSTFSYEQYF
cdr3_nt: TGTGCCAGCAGTTTGAGCACATTCAGCTACGAGCAGTACTTC

v_call: TRBV25-1
d_call: TRBD2
j_call: TRBJ2-5
clone_size: NA
cdr3_aa: CASTPREGLGETQYF
cdr3_nt: TGTGCCAGCACCCCGCGGGAGGGCCTGGGGGAGACCCAGTACTTC

v_call: TRBV5-4
d_call: NA
j_call: TRBJ1-5
clone_size: once
cdr3_aa: CASSFGGLLGNQPQHF
cdr3_nt: TGTGCCAGCAGCTTCGGGGGGTTATTGGGCAATCAGCCCCAGCATTTT

v_call: TRBV18
d_call: NA
j_call: TRBJ2-2
clone_size: NA
cdr3_aa: CASSQKSWTNTGELFF
cdr3_nt: TGTGCCAGCTCACAAAAATCCTGGACAAACACCGGGGAGCTGTTTTTT

v_call: TRBV2
d_call: NA
j_call: TRBJ2-5
clone_size: NA
cdr3_aa: CASSEEGTQYF
cdr3_nt: TGTGCCAGCAGTGAAGAAGGGACCCAGTACTTC

v_call: TRBV7-6
d_call: NA
j_call: TRBJ1-1
clone_size: NA
cdr3_aa: CASSLDGEAFF
cdr3_nt: TGTGCCAGCAGCCTGGACGGAGAAGCTTTCTTT

v_call: TRBV14
d_call: TRBD1
j_call: TRBJ2-5
clone_size: NA
cdr3_aa: CASSLLGQKKETQYF
cdr3_nt: TGTGCCAGCAGCCTCCTGGGACAGAAAAAAGAGACCCAGTACTTC

v_call: TRBV6-1
d_call: NA
j_call: TRBJ2-7
clone_size: NA
cdr3_aa: CAQEGQPLWVGQYF
cdr3_nt: TGTGCCCAAGAAGGACAGCCACTTTGGGTTGGGCAGTACTTC

v_call: TRBV4-3
d_call: NA
j_call: TRBJ1-2
clone_size: NA
cdr3_aa: CASSQDLPSTNYGYTF
cdr3_nt: TGCGCCAGCAGCCAAGATTTGCCATCCACTAACTATGGCTACACCTTC

v_call: TRBV7-7
d_call: NA
j_call: TRBJ2-1
clone_size: NA
cdr3_aa: CASSLDGGIKQFF
cdr3_nt: TGTGCCAGCAGCTTAGATGGCGGGATCAAGCAGTTCTTC

v_call: TRBV29-1
d_call: NA
j_call: TRBJ2-5
clone_size: NA
cdr3_aa: CSVERLETQYF
cdr3_nt: TGCAGCGTTGAGAGACTGGAGACCCAGTACTTC

v_call: TRBV28
d_call: TRBD1
j_call: TRBJ1-1
clone_size: NA
cdr3_aa: CASVGPGGTEAFF
cdr3_nt: TGTGCCAGCGTGGGCCCAGGGGGAACTGAAGCTTTCTTT

v_call: TRBV7-3
d_call: NA
j_call: TRBJ1-2
clone_size: NA
cdr3_aa: CASSAPGINYGYTF
cdr3_nt: TGTGCCAGCAGCGCCCCAGGGATTAACTATGGCTACACCTTC

v_call: TRBV30
d_call: NA
j_call: TRBJ1-6
clone_size: once
cdr3_aa: CAWSSGGAHNSPLHF
cdr3_nt: TGTGCCTGGAGCTCCGGGGGCGCCCATAATTCACCCCTCCACTTT

v_call: TRBV9
d_call: TRBD1
j_call: TRBJ1-2
clone_size: NA
cdr3_aa: CASSVGEGTGYGYTF
cdr3_nt: TGTGCCAGCAGCGTAGGGGAGGGGACAGGATATGGCTACACCTTC

v_call: TRBV28
d_call: TRBD2
j_call: TRBJ2-1
clone_size: NA
cdr3_aa: CASSQKSGGRALNEQFF
cdr3_nt: TGTGCCAGCAGCCAAAAATCAGGCGGGAGGGCCCTGAATGAGCAGTTCTTC

v_call: TRBV25-1
d_call: NA
j_call: TRBJ2-5
clone_size: NA
cdr3_aa: CASSDLFGLGETQYF
cdr3_nt: TGTGCCAGCAGTGACCTATTTGGGTTGGGGGAGACCCAGTACTTC

v_call: TRBV5-4
d_call: NA
j_call: TRBJ2-1
clone_size: NA
cdr3_aa: CASSWYDRKGNEQFF
cdr3_nt: TGTGCCAGCAGCTGGTACGACAGGAAGGGCAATGAGCAGTTCTTC

v_call: TRBV6-5
d_call: TRBD1
j_call: TRBJ1-1
clone_size: NA
cdr3_aa: CASRRTGGWETEAFF
cdr3_nt: TGTGCCAGCAGGCGAACAGGGGGCTGGGAAACTGAAGCTTTCTTT

v_call: TRBV30
d_call: NA
j_call: TRBJ1-2
clone_size: NA
cdr3_aa: CAWIPDSGYGYTF
cdr3_nt: TGTGCCTGGATCCCCGACTCGGGCTATGGCTACACCTTC

v_call: TRBV27
d_call: TRBD1
j_call: TRBJ2-7
clone_size: NA
cdr3_aa: CASRAGDRAWDEQYF
cdr3_nt: TGTGCCAGCAGGGCCGGGGACAGGGCTTGGGACGAGCAGTACTTC

v_call: TRBV6-1
d_call: NA
j_call: TRBJ2-7
clone_size: NA
cdr3_aa: CASRLTGSYEQYF
cdr3_nt: TGTGCCAGCAGGCTTACAGGCTCCTACGAGCAGTACTTC

v_call: TRBV21-1
d_call: NA
j_call: TRBJ1-2
clone_size: NA
cdr3_aa: CASSDGTGYGYTF
cdr3_nt: TGTGCCAGCAGCGATGGGACAGGCTATGGCTACACCTTC

v_call: TRBV6-1
d_call: NA
j_call: TRBJ1-2
clone_size: NA
cdr3_aa: CASSEFVGGVGYTF
cdr3_nt: TGTGCCAGCAGTGAATTTGTAGGTGGGGTTGGCTACACCTTC

v_call: TRBV28
d_call: NA
j_call: TRBJ1-2
clone_size: NA
cdr3_aa: CASSLSAANYGYTF
cdr3_nt: TGTGCCAGCAGTTTATCCGCAGCGAACTATGGCTACACCTTC

v_call: TRBV5-1
d_call: NA
j_call: TRBJ1-1
clone_size: NA
cdr3_aa: CASSLDGQPEAFF
cdr3_nt: TGCGCCAGCAGCTTGGACGGGCAACCTGAAGCTTTCTTT

v_call: TRBV28
d_call: TRBD2
j_call: TRBJ2-3
clone_size: NA
cdr3_aa: CASSPGGSGDTQYF
cdr3_nt: TGTGCCAGCAGTCCCGGCGGGAGTGGTGATACGCAGTATTTT

v_call: TRBV10-3
d_call: TRBD1
j_call: TRBJ1-3
clone_size: NA
cdr3_aa: CAIPQPGTGVGNTIYF
cdr3_nt: TGTGCCATCCCCCAGCCCGGGACAGGCGTGGGAAACACCATATATTTT

v_call: TRBV28
d_call: TRBD1
j_call: TRBJ2-2
clone_size: NA
cdr3_aa: CASSLDRGRNTGELFF
cdr3_nt: TGTGCCAGCAGTTTGGACAGGGGTCGGAACACCGGGGAGCTGTTTTTT

v_call: TRBV7-2
d_call: NA
j_call: TRBJ2-7
clone_size: NA
cdr3_aa: CASSLETAGQYF
cdr3_nt: TGTGCCAGCAGCTTAGAAACGGCAGGACAGTACTTC

v_call: TRBV12-5
d_call: TRBD1
j_call: TRBJ1-2
clone_size: once
cdr3_aa: CASGSLTGLSGYTF
cdr3_nt: TGTGCTAGTGGTTCCCTGACAGGGTTAAGTGGCTACACCTTC

v_call: TRBV2
d_call: NA
j_call: TRBJ2-4
clone_size: NA
cdr3_aa: CASMELAKNIQYF
cdr3_nt: TGTGCCAGCATGGAGCTAGCCAAAAACATTCAGTACTTC

v_call: TRBV7-2
d_call: NA
j_call: TRBJ2-1
clone_size: NA
cdr3_aa: CASSLVVGEQFF
cdr3_nt: TGTGCCAGCAGCTTAGTTGTTGGAGAGCAGTTCTTC

v_call: TRBV19
d_call: NA
j_call: TRBJ1-1
clone_size: NA
cdr3_aa: CASTKRGTTEAFF
cdr3_nt: TGTGCCAGTACTAAGCGTGGGACCACTGAAGCTTTCTTT

v_call: TRBV11-2
d_call: NA
j_call: TRBJ1-5
clone_size: NA
cdr3_aa: CASSLEGGSNQPQHF
cdr3_nt: TGTGCCAGCAGCTTAGAGGGGGGGAGCAATCAGCCCCAGCATTTT

v_call: TRBV7-6
d_call: NA
j_call: TRBJ1-3
clone_size: NA
cdr3_aa: CASSPIGRTSSGNTIYF
cdr3_nt: TGTGCCAGCAGCCCCATAGGACGTACTTCATCTGGAAACACCATATATTTT

v_call: TRBV7-2
d_call: NA
j_call: TRBJ2-5
clone_size: NA
cdr3_aa: CASSVTGTKEETQYF
cdr3_nt: TGTGCCAGCAGCGTTACCGGGACCAAAGAAGAGACCCAGTACTTC

v_call: TRBV10-3
d_call: NA
j_call: TRBJ2-5
clone_size: NA
cdr3_aa: CAISSGTQETQYF
cdr3_nt: TGTGCCATCAGTTCCGGGACCCAAGAGACCCAGTACTTC

v_call: TRBV21-1
d_call: NA
j_call: TRBJ1-1
clone_size: once
cdr3_aa: CASRKAAPGAEAFF
cdr3_nt: TGTGCCAGCAGGAAAGCGGCTCCAGGGGCTGAAGCTTTCTTT

v_call: TRBV11-3
d_call: NA
j_call: TRBJ2-1
clone_size: once
cdr3_aa: CASSLAGADNEQFF
cdr3_nt: TGTGCCAGCAGCTTAGCGGGAGCAGACAATGAGCAGTTCTTC

v_call: TRBV19
d_call: NA
j_call: TRBJ2-1
clone_size: NA
cdr3_aa: CASSIGGSHYNEQFF
cdr3_nt: TGTGCCAGTAGTATAGGCGGGTCTCACTACAATGAGCAGTTCTTC

v_call: TRBV7-3
d_call: TRBD2
j_call: TRBJ2-1
clone_size: NA
cdr3_aa: CASSLGLAGNNEQFF
cdr3_nt: TGTGCCAGCAGCTTAGGACTAGCGGGGAACAATGAGCAGTTCTTC

v_call: TRBV4-1
d_call: NA
j_call: TRBJ2-2
clone_size: once
cdr3_aa: CASSQSDSLGRAAGELFF
cdr3_nt: TGCGCCAGCAGCCAATCGGACAGTCTGGGAAGGGCCGCCGGGGAGCTGTTTTTT

v_call: TRBV19
d_call: NA
j_call: TRBJ2-5
clone_size: NA
cdr3_aa: CASRRDRTETQYF
cdr3_nt: TGTGCCAGTCGGCGAGATAGGACGGAGACCCAGTACTTC